This T cell receptor (beta chain) was profiled in a study of blood T cells in healthy people across ages. In regard to this clonotype: Its antigen remains unknown.

Trimming removed 6 bases from V and 0 bases from J, with 14 bases in between. Germline V gene lookup returns CDR1 MNHEY and CDR2 SVGAGI. The CDR3 totals 15 residues. A sample-barcoded 5' primer and a J-beta primer mix were used in a second PCR of roughly 6 to 11 cycles. A single record per CDR3 protein comes from TCRdb applying MiXCR to the 5' RACE reads. The data hold around 1,000,000 distinct CDR3 sequences, with approximately 25% observed a single time. Study conclusions and caveats: A roughly linear fall in TCR beta diversity per million T cells was seen with increasing age.

The same sample was also studied in work on T cells of mothers and their children.

This chain joins TRBV6-5 and TRBJ1-2; possibly TRBD1 for D (5 bases). The clonotype comes from a girl aged 2-10 years in good health. Sequenced sample: blood. Here the CDR3 reads CASSQGLPANYGYTF. Written as DNA, the CDR3 is TGTGCCAGCAGCCAGGGTTTGCCAGCTAACTATGGCTACACCTTC.